This T cell receptor (beta chain) emerged from a study of T cell repertoires in cytomegalovirus infection. With regard to this clonotype: Its cognate antigen is unknown.

This CDR3 has 16 amino acids. Trimming shortened V by 1 base and J by 2 bases, and 12 bases separated the two germline ends. CDR1 and CDR2 (germline): SGHTA, FQGNSA. TCRdb recomputed calls from the reads with MiXCR, one row per CDR3 protein. The table lists about 130,000 distinct CDR3 sequences, roughly a quarter of them singletons. Input material: PBMCs, sequenced either directly or after in vitro stimulation (not recorded which). The V gene is TRBV7-2, the J gene TRBJ1-5; D is undetermined. The sequence derives from a human donor in good health (CMV status not recorded). Some clones in this sample may be carry-over from other donors' samples. The DNA for the CDR3 is TGTGCCAGCAGCTTAGAAGCGGGTGGCGGCAATCAGCCCCAGCATTTT. This codes for CASSLEAGGGNQPQHF.